This T cell receptor beta chain emerged from a study of T cell changes during pregnancy in multiple sclerosis. Some clones are missing from TCRdb's copy, which holds only in-frame ones; the method was immunoSEQ multiplex PCR. The sample includes about 100,000 clones, around 93% of them seen just once. V dropped 0 bases and J dropped 7; count of bases not matched to a gene: 9. Germline values: CDR1 LNHDA, CDR2 SQIVND (reference sequence). This CDR3 is 16 amino acids long. This clonotype was obtained from a female donor with multiple sclerosis, enrolled in a pregnancy study. V gene TRBV19 combines with J gene TRBJ1-5, with TRBD1 matching 7 bases. The input for sequencing was peripheral blood, taken after pregnancy. This CDR3 is CASSIDLGTVNQPQHF. The CDR3 DNA is TGTGCCAGTAGTATAGATCTGGGGACAGTAAACCAGCCCCAGCATTTT.